The 10 T cell receptor beta chains listed next were all sequenced from one sample in a study of blood T cell repertoires in COVID-19. Assay: immunoSEQ multiplex PCR; the TCRdb copy retains only in-frame clones and omits some. The data hold around 310,000 clones, with almost 90% observed a single time. Specimen: peripheral blood. The receptors were sampled from a woman aged 35 to 49 with COVID-19, enrolled during active disease.

The rearrangement joins TRBV15 to TRBJ1-5; D remains unclear. The CDR3 is 15 amino acids. Germline V gives CDR1 LNHNV, CDR2 YYDKDF (reference sequence). Trimming left V 1 base short and J 2 bases short, with 9 bases between. The CDR3 is CATSRAGSGNQPQHF. CDR3 DNA sequence: TGTGCCACCAGCAGAGCGGGTTCGGGCAATCAGCCCCAGCATTTT.

The chain is built from TRBV24-1 and TRBJ2-1, with D uncertain. Germline V gives CDR1 KGHDR, CDR2 SFDVKD. V was cut by 11 bases and J by 5 bases, with 9 bases left in between. CDR3 length: 11 amino acids. The CDR3 loop reads CASRANNEQFF. CDR3 DNA sequence: TGTGCCAGCCGAGCTAACAATGAGCAGTTCTTC.

This chain joins TRBV19 and TRBJ1-5, with 7 bases lining up with TRBD1. The CDR3 consists of 13 residues. CDR1 and CDR2 from the germline V gene are LNHDA and SQIVND (reference sequence). V trimming: 8 bases; J trimming: 7 bases; junction bases outside the gene matches: 8. As DNA, the CDR3 is TGTGCCAGTCAAGCAGGGGGGCGGCAGCCCCAGCATTTT. Translation: CASQAGGRQPQHF.

The V call is TRBV9, the J call TRBJ1-4, with 7 bases lining up with TRBD1. V was pared by 3 bases and J by 6 bases, with 8 bases of the junction left unmatched. Germline V gene data show CDR1 as SGDLS and CDR2 as YYNGEE. The CDR3 loop spans 15 amino acids. DNA of the CDR3: TGTGCCAGCAGCGCATGGACAGGAGAGTATGAAAAACTGTTTTTT. This gives the protein CASSAWTGEYEKLFF.

The rearrangement uses TRBV10-3 and TRBJ2-6, with a weak D call TRBD1 (6 bases). The CDR3 is 17 amino acids. Between the trimmed V and J ends, which lost 6 bases and 4 bases, there was a span of 19 bases. The V gene's germline CDR1 is ENHRY and CDR2 SYGVKD. The CDR3 loop reads CAIRKPGQNNGANVLTF. The CDR3 region has the DNA TGTGCCATCAGGAAGCCGGGACAAAATAACGGGGCCAACGTCCTGACTTTC.

The chain is built from TRBV27 and TRBJ1-5; 9 bases agree with TRBD1. J gave up 0 bases and V 5 bases, and 8 bases lay outside the gene matches. This CDR3 is built from 17 residues. Germline-derived CDR1 and CDR2 are MNHEY and SMNVEV (reference sequence). The CDR3 loop is CASSPDRGPNSNQPQHF. CDR3 coding DNA: TGTGCCAGCAGTCCGGACAGGGGACCGAATAGCAATCAGCCCCAGCATTTT.

This clone was detected only a few times. The CDR3 DNA reads TGTGCCAGCAGCGTAGCTCAGACAAACACTGAAGCTTTCTTT. Protein: CASSVAQTNTEAFF. The chain joins TRBV9 to TRBJ1-1, with D unclear. Trimming cost V 0 bases and J 2 bases, with 8 bases left between them. The CDR3 is 14 amino acids. Germline V gives CDR1 SGDLS, CDR2 YYNGEE.

The chain combines TRBV10-3 with TRBJ2-2; 8 bases map to TRBD1. Losses at the gene ends were 6 bases for V and 1 base for J; bases not matched to a gene: 7. This CDR3 has 16 residues. CDR1 is ENHRY, CDR2 SYGVKD, per germline. DNA of the CDR3: TGTGCCATCAGCTACACAGGGGGGATGAACACCGGGGAGCTGTTTTTT. Translation gives CAISYTGGMNTGELFF.

V gene TRBV5-5 combines with J gene TRBJ2-1; D remains unclear. The CDR3 extends over 15 amino acids. CDR1 is SGHKS and CDR2 is YYEKEE in the germline V gene (reference sequence). Trimming left V 0 bases short and J 4 bases short, with 11 bases between. CDR3 nucleotide sequence: TGTGCCAGCAGCTTGGGGATAGCTACGTACAATGAGCAGTTCTTC. It encodes CASSLGIATYNEQFF.

This clone was seen a single time. V usage is TRBV6-2 or TRBV6-3 and J usage is TRBJ1-4, with D unresolved. Germline V gives CDR1 MNHEY, CDR2 SVGEGT. The CDR3 is 14 residues long. Trimming stripped 4 bases from V and 7 bases from J, with 13 bases between. CDR3 DNA: TGTGCCAGCAGTTCCCCCCAGCGACGTGAAAAACTGTTTTTT. As protein: CASSSPQRREKLFF.